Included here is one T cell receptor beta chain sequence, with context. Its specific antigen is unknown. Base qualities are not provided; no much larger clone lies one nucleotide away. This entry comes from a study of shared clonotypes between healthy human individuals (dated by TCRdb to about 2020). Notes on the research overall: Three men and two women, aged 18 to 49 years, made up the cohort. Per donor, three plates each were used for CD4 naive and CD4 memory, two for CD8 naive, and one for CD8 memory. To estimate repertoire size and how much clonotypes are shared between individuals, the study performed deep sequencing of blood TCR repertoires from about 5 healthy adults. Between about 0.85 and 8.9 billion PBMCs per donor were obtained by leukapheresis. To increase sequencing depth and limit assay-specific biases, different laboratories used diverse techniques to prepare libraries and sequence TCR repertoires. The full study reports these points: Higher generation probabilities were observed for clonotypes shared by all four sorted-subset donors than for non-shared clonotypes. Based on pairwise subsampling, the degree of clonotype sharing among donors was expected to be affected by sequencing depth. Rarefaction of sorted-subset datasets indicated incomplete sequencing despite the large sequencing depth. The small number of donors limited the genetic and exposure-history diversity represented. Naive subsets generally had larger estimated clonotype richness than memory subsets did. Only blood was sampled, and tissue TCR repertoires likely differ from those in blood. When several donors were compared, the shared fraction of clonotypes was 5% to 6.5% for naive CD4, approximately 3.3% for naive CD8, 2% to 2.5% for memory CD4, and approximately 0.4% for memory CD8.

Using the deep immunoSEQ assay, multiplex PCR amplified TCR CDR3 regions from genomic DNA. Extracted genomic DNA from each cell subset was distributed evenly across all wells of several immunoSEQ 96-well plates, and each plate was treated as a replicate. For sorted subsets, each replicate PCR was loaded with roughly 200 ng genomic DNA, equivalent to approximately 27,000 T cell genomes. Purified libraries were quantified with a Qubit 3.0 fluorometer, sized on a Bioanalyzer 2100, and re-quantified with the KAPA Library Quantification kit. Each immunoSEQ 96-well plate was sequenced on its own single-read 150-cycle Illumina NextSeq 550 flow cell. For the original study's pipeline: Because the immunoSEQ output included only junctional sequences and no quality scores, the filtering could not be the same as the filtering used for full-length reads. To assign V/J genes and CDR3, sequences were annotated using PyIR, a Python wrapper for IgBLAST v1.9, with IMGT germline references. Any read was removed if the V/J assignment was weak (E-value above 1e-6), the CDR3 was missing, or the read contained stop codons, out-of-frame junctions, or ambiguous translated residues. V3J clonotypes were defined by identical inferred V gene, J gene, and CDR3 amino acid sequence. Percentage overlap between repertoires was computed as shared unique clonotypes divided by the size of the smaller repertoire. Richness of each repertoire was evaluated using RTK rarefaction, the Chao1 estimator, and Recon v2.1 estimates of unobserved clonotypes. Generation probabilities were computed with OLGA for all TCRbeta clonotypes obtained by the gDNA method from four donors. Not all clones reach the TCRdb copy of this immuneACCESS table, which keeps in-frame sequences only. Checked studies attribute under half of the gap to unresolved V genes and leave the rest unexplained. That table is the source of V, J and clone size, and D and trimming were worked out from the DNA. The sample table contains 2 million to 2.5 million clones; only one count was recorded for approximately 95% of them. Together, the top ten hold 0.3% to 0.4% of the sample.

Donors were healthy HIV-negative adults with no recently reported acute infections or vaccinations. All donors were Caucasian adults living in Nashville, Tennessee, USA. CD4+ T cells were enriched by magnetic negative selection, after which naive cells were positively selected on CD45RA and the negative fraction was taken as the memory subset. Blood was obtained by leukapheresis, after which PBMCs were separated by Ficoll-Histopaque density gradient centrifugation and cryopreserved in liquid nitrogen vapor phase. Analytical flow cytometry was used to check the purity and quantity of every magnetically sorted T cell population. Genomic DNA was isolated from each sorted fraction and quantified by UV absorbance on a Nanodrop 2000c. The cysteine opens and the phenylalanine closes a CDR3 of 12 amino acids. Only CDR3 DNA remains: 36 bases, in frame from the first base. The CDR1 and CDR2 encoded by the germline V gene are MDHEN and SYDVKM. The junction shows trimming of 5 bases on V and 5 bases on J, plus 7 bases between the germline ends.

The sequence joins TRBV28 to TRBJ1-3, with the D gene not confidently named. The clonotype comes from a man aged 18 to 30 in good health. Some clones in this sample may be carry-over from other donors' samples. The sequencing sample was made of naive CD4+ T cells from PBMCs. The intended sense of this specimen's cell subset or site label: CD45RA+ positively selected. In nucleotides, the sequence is TGTGCCAGCAGTACCGACCGAAACACCATATATTTT. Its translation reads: CASSTDRNTIYF.